This TCR beta chain was captured in a study of blood T cell repertoires in COVID-19. In the study overall: Sites across the United States, Italy and Spain contributed samples from acute and convalescent COVID-19. T cells, B-cell-depleted T cells, or PBMCs provided the cDNA or gDNA that served as material.

The CDR3 is made up of 13 amino acids. Germline values: CDR1 SGHTA, CDR2 FQGTGA. Note on this clone: At one end the junction does not follow the germline gene, possibly because of a read error.

The authors' processing: Amplification with reference gene primers provided the estimates of nucleated cell counts. The assay was immunoSEQ multiplex PCR, and TCRdb's table has in-frame clones only and misses some. V and J calls and clone size are copied from that table; D and trimming were computed from the DNA. The profile shows about 50,000 clones, 70% to 90% of them singletons. Source material: peripheral blood. The sequence was obtained from a man in his 70s with acute or convalescent COVID-19. The genes are TRBV7-3 and TRBJ1-2; D is unresolved. DNA for the CDR3: TGTGCCAGCAGCCCCTACAGCGGGGATCCCCCCCACTTC. Its translation: CASSPYSGDPPHF. The complete variable domain, with remaining parts taken from reference TRBV7-3 and TRBJ1-2, reads GAGVSQTPSNKVTEKGKYVELRCDPISGHTALYWYRQSLGQGPEFLIYFQGTGAADDSGLPNDRFFAVRPEGSVSTLKIQRTERGDSAVYLCASSPYSGDPPHFGSGTRLTVV.